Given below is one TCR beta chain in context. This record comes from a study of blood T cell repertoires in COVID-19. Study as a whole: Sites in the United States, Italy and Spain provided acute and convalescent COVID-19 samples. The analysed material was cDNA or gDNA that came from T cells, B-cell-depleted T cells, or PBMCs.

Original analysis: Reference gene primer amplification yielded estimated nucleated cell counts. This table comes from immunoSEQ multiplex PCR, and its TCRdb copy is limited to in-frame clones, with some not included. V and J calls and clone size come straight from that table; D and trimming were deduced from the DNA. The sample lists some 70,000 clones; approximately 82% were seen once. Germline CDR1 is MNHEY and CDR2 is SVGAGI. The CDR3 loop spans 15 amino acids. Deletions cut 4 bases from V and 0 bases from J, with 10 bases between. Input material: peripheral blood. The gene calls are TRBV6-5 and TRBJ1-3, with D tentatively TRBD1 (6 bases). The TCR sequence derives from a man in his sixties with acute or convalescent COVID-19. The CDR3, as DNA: TGTGCCAGCAGTTCGTACAGGGACTCTGGAAACACCATATATTTT. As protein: CASSSYRDSGNTIYF.